These 26 T cell receptor beta chains were all obtained from the same sample, sequenced in a study of blood T cell repertoires in COVID-19. Clones were read by immunoSEQ multiplex PCR, and TCRdb kept only the in-frame ones, dropping some. The data hold 140,000 to 150,000 clones, with about 85% observed a single time. The sequenced sample was PBMCs or T cells enriched from blood (not recorded which). Receptors originate from a woman aged 35 to 49 who had been exposed to COVID-19.

DNA of the CDR3: TGTGCCAGCAGCCTAAGCAGGGGCTACACTGAAGCTTTCTTT. As protein: CASSLSRGYTEAFF. The rearrangement joins TRBV25-1 to TRBJ1-1, with D maybe TRBD1 (6 bases). The germline CDR1 and CDR2 sequences are MGHDK and SYGVNS. The CDR3 has 14 residues. Trimming removed 6 bases at V and 3 bases at J, with 14 bases between. Full variable domain (remainder filled in from reference TRBV25-1 and TRBJ1-1): EADIYQTPRYLVIGTGKKITLECSQTMGHDKMYWYQQDPGMELHLIHYSYGVNSTEKGDLSSESTVSRIRTEHFPLTLESARPSHTSQYLCASSLSRGYTEAFFGQGTRLTVV.

This clone was counted between two and nine times. CDR3 sequence: CASSETGGASGYTF. DNA for the CDR3: TGTGCCAGCAGTGAAACAGGGGGGGCGTCGGGCTACACCTTC. The gene calls are TRBV25-1 and TRBJ1-2; TRBD1 matches at 8 bases. Germline V gene data show CDR1 as MGHDK and CDR2 as SYGVNS. This CDR3 is built from 14 residues. With 2 bases clipped from V and 8 bases from J, the junction kept 7 bases outside the gene matches.

The gene calls are TRBV14 and TRBJ2-3; D call uncertain. The CDR3 totals 14 residues. The germline V and J ends were trimmed by 2 bases and 6 bases, with 12 bases remaining between them. Looked up from germline, CDR1 is SGHDN and CDR2 is FVKESK. In DNA form, the CDR3 reads TGTGCCAGCAGCCAACGCTTATCCGGGGATACGCAGTATTTT. Its protein product is CASSQRLSGDTQYF. Combining the CDR3 with reference TRBV14 and TRBJ2-3 gives the whole variable domain EAGVTQFPSHSVIEKGQTVTLRCDPISGHDNLYWYRRVMGKEIKFLLHFVKESKQDESGMPNNRFLAERTGGTYSTLKVQPAELEDSGVYFCASSQRLSGDTQYFGPGTRLTVL.

This clone was counted once. The chain carries TRBV4-3 and TRBJ2-2; the D is unclear. This CDR3 spans 14 amino acids. Trimming removed 2 bases at V and 4 bases at J, with 8 bases between. The germline V gene has CDR1 LGHNA and CDR2 YSLEER. The CDR3 sequence: CASSQQRFTGELFF. CDR3 nucleotides: TGCGCCAGCAGCCAACAACGGTTCACCGGGGAGCTGTTTTTT.

This clone has just a few counts. The rearrangement uses TRBV3-1 (or the pseudogene TRBV3-2) and TRBJ2-4; possible D gene TRBD2, 5 bases. In germline, CDR1 is LGHDT, CDR2 YNNKEL (reference sequence). CDR3 length: 16 residues. V gave up 0 bases and J gave up 0 bases, with 9 bases separating them. The CDR3 nucleotides are TGTGCCAGCAGCCAAGACGGACTCCTAGCCAAAAACATTCAGTACTTC. It codes for CASSQDGLLAKNIQYF.

This clone was detected a few times. This chain connects TRBV10-1 to TRBJ2-7; the match to TRBD2 covers 9 bases. The germline gives CDR1 WNHNN, CDR2 SYGVQD (reference sequence). This CDR3 is 16 amino acids long. V lost 7 bases, J lost 4 bases, and 14 bases stayed unmatched. The CDR3: CASNSPTGGGGYEQYF. In DNA, the CDR3 is TGCGCCAGCAACTCACCGACAGGCGGGGGGGGATACGAGCAGTACTTC.

The chain carries TRBV5-4 and TRBJ2-5; 7 nucleotides agree with TRBD2. V was clipped by 1 base and J by 4 bases; unmatched bases: 13. The CDR3 length is 17 residues. The germline gives CDR1 SGHNT, CDR2 YYREEE (reference sequence). CDR3 in DNA: TGTGCCAGCAGCTTGTTAGCCGCCAGCGGGATGGGAGAGACCCAGTACTTC. It is translated as CASSLLAASGMGETQYF.

The J gene is TRBJ1-1, the V gene TRBV27; D unclear. The germline V and J ends were trimmed by 4 bases and 8 bases, with 8 bases remaining between them. Per the germline V gene, CDR1 is MNHEY and CDR2 is SMNVEV (reference sequence). This CDR3 is built from 11 residues. DNA of the CDR3: TGTGCCAGCAGTTCAACAGAGGAAGCTTTCTTT. Translating gives CASSSTEEAFF.

This chain links TRBV7-8 with TRBJ1-1, with 9 bases fitting TRBD1. CDR1 is SGHVS and CDR2 is FQNEAQ in the germline V gene. V lost 4 bases to trimming and J lost 4 bases; unmatched junction nucleotides: 7. This CDR3 has 15 residues. The CDR3 DNA follows: TGTGCCAGCAGCTCACAGGGGGCGCGGGGCACTGAAGCTTTCTTT. Translating it yields CASSSQGARGTEAFF.

The rearrangement links TRBV6-5 to TRBJ2-7, with D possibly TRBD2 on 7 matching bases. V lost 6 bases, J lost 0 bases, and 15 bases lay in between. Germline CDR1 is MNHEY and CDR2 is SVGAGI. The CDR3 is made up of 15 amino acids. This CDR3 reads CASRQRGGPSYEQYF. As DNA, the CDR3 is TGTGCCAGCAGGCAAAGGGGGGGACCCTCCTACGAGCAGTACTTC.

The V and J genes are TRBV29-1 and TRBJ2-1; no reliable D call. The germline V gene encodes CDR1 SQVTM and CDR2 ANQGSEA. The CDR3 totals 12 residues. Trimming stripped 4 bases from V and 3 bases from J, with 7 bases between. The CDR3 bases are TGCAGCGTTGGGCAGGACTACAATGAGCAGTTCTTC. Protein sequence: CSVGQDYNEQFF.

The V and J genes are TRBV2 and TRBJ1-1; D not certain. The CDR3 is made up of 12 amino acids. Trimming shortened V by 5 bases and J by 13 bases, and 17 bases separated the two germline ends. Per the germline V gene, CDR1 is SNHLY and CDR2 is FYNNEI. The CDR3 reads CASSPTPLNDFF. Here the CDR3 DNA reads TGTGCCAGCAGTCCAACACCCTTAAACGATTTCTTT.

This clone was counted once. The chain is built from TRBV19 and TRBJ1-3; TRBD1 matches at 7 bases. V was clipped by 5 bases and J by 0 bases; unmatched bases: 4. This CDR3 has 15 residues. Germline loops: CDR1 LNHDA, CDR2 SQIVND (reference sequence). In DNA, the CDR3 is TGTGCCAGTAGTCAGGACAGGAGCTCTGGAAACACCATATATTTT. Protein product: CASSQDRSSGNTIYF.

Only a few counts were recorded for this clone. V is TRBV27 and J is TRBJ1-4; TRBD1 matches 8 bases. Germline assignment: CDR1 MNHEY and CDR2 SMNVEV (reference sequence). V gave up 3 bases and J gave up 10 bases; unmatched junction bases: 7. The length of the CDR3 is 14 residues. CDR3 in DNA: TGTGCCAGCAGTTTCGGACAGGGAAATCGAAAACTGTTTTTT. Protein sequence: CASSFGQGNRKLFF. Based on the CDR3 plus reference TRBV27 and TRBJ1-4, the full variable domain is EAQVTQNPRYLITVTGKKLTVTCSQNMNHEYMSWYRQDPGLGLRQIYYSMNVEVTDKGDVPEGYKVSRKEKRNFPLILESPSPNQTSLYFCASSFGQGNRKLFFGSGTQLSVL.

Only one count was recorded for this clone. The V call is TRBV18, the J call TRBJ1-5; 7 nucleotides match TRBD1. CDR3 length equals 15 residues. Germline V gene lookup returns CDR1 KGHSH and CDR2 LQKENI. Unmatched junction bases numbered 7, after V lost 4 bases and J lost 4 bases. The CDR3 spells CASSLRTGRNQPQHF. Here the CDR3 DNA reads TGTGCCAGCTCACTCAGGACAGGCCGGAATCAGCCCCAGCATTTT.

V and J are TRBV6-5 and TRBJ1-3; possible D gene TRBD1, 6 bases. The CDR3 length is 15 residues. Trimming stripped 5 bases from V and 0 bases from J, with 11 bases between. Germline CDR1 MNHEY, CDR2 SVGAGI. CDR3 region: CASSTQGNSGNTIYF. The DNA for the CDR3 is TGTGCCAGCAGTACTCAGGGGAACTCTGGAAACACCATATATTTT.

The rearrangement joins TRBV12-5 to TRBJ2-1, with TRBD2 matching over 9 bases. V shed 7 bases and J 12 bases; nucleotides not matched to a gene: 10. CDR3 length equals 13 residues. Germline CDR1 LGHNT, CDR2 FRNRAP. CDR3 residues: CASAAAGGLGQFF. DNA for the CDR3: TGTGCTAGTGCCGCGGCGGGGGGGCTAGGGCAGTTCTTC. The entire variable domain, with the rest obtained from reference TRBV12-5 and TRBJ2-1, is as follows: DARVTQTPRHKVTEMGQEVTMRCQPILGHNTVFWYRQTMMQGLELLAYFRNRAPLDDSGMPKDRFSAEMPDATLATLKIQPSEPRDSAVYFCASAAAGGLGQFFGPGTRLTVL.

The V and J genes are TRBV28 and TRBJ2-7; TRBD2 agrees at 13 bases. Germline values: CDR1 MDHEN, CDR2 SYDVKM. With V trimmed by 5 bases and J by 9 bases, 10 bases remained unmatched. The CDR3 totals 15 residues. The CDR3: CASSPGTSGNRGQYF. The DNA of the CDR3 is TGTGCCAGCAGTCCTGGGACTAGCGGGAATAGGGGGCAGTACTTC.

The gene calls are TRBV18 and TRBJ1-1; D not resolved. The germline V and J ends were trimmed by 0 bases and 7 bases, with 6 bases remaining between them. The CDR3 covers 12 residues. CDR1 is KGHSH, CDR2 LQKENI, per germline. The CDR3, as DNA: TGTGCCAGCTCACCACCGGCCAGTGAAGCTTTCTTT. Its translation: CASSPPASEAFF.

This rearrangement joins TRBV11-2 to TRBJ1-3; 9 bases match TRBD1. Germline V gives CDR1 SGHAT, CDR2 FQNNGV. This CDR3 region has 15 residues. With 3 bases clipped from V and 7 bases from J, the junction kept 7 bases outside the gene matches. Written as DNA, the CDR3 is TGTGCCAGCAGCTTGACTAGGACAGGGGCGAACACCATATATTTT. Translating gives CASSLTRTGANTIYF.

V usage is TRBV6-1 and J usage is TRBJ1-5; D is unclear. The CDR3 is 15 residues long. Germline loops: CDR1 MNHNS, CDR2 SASEGT. V lost 1 base, J lost 2 bases, and 9 bases lay in between. CDR3 sequence: CASSEVRIGNQPQHF. DNA of the CDR3: TGTGCCAGCAGTGAAGTCAGGATTGGCAATCAGCCCCAGCATTTT.

This clone was seen at least ten times. The chain recombines TRBV19 with TRBJ1-1; D possibly corresponds to TRBD1 (6 bases). Trimming shortened V by 4 bases and J by 1 base, and 10 bases separated the two germline ends. The CDR3 covers 14 residues. Per germline, CDR1 LNHDA and CDR2 SQIVND (reference sequence). CDR3 in DNA: TGTGCCAGTAGTAGGTGGGGGCCGAACACTGAAGCTTTCTTT. Protein sequence: CASSRWGPNTEAFF.

The rearrangement uses TRBV10-1 and TRBJ2-2, with D perhaps matching TRBD2 (6 bases). The V gene's germline CDR1 is WNHNN and CDR2 SYGVQD (reference sequence). The V and J ends lost 7 bases and 0 bases respectively, with 9 bases between them. The CDR3 contains 14 residues. The CDR3 spells CASKPGANTGELFF. CDR3 sequence (DNA): TGCGCCAGCAAACCGGGAGCGAACACCGGGGAGCTGTTTTTT.

This chain uses TRBV5-1 with TRBJ2-1; no clear D. This CDR3 has 15 amino acids. V lost 0 bases to trimming and J lost 5 bases, with 12 bases between them. CDR1 is SGHRS, CDR2 YFSETQ, per germline. The CDR3, as DNA: TGCGCCAGCAGCTTGGTTAGCAGTCATAACAATGAGCAGTTCTTC. This gives the protein CASSLVSSHNNEQFF.

The chain carries TRBV2 and TRBJ1-6; D remains ambiguous. V lost 3 bases, J lost 0 bases, and 15 bases lay in between. Germline CDR1 and CDR2: SNHLY and FYNNEI. CDR3 length equals 18 residues. The CDR3 region is CASSDWAGPSSYNSPLHF. CDR3 DNA: TGTGCCAGCAGTGATTGGGCAGGTCCGAGCTCCTATAATTCACCCCTCCACTTT.

This chain joins TRBV2 and TRBJ2-1; TRBD1 agrees at 9 bases. The V gene end was trimmed by 7 bases and the J gene end by 1 base; junction bases not matched to a gene: 5. The CDR3 totals 15 residues. Per the germline V gene, CDR1 is SNHLY and CDR2 is FYNNEI. CDR3 coding DNA: TGTGCCAGCAACGGACAGGGGACTTCCTACAATGAGCAGTTCTTC. Encoded protein: CASNGQGTSYNEQFF.